The 5 T cell receptor beta chains below all came from one sample that was sequenced in a study of monozygotic twins with cystic fibrosis. Profiling relied on immunoSEQ multiplex PCR, and the TCRdb table lists in-frame clones only, not all of them. The table lists about 20,000 clones, under 95% of them singletons, with around 1.6% in the top ten. The sample taken for sequencing was blood. These receptors were taken from a girl aged 2 to 10 with cystic fibrosis.

The gene calls are TRBV6-5 and TRBJ1-3; perhaps TRBD1 as D (5 bases). Germline values: CDR1 MNHEY, CDR2 SVGAGI. The CDR3 consists of 15 residues. The germline V and J ends were trimmed by 0 bases and 4 bases, with 10 bases remaining between them. CDR3 amino acids: CASSYSAGAGNTIYF. The CDR3, as DNA: TGTGCCAGCAGTTACTCAGCTGGGGCAGGAAACACCATATATTTT.

The chain combines TRBV27 with TRBJ1-2, with a possible D match to TRBD1 (5 bases). The CDR3 is 16 amino acids. The germline gives CDR1 MNHEY, CDR2 SMNVEV (reference sequence). Trimming cost V 4 bases and J 6 bases, with 21 bases left between them. The CDR3 bases are TGTGCCAGCAGTTACTCCGGGGCCTTCAACCCGGATGGCTACACCTTC. Its protein is CASSYSGAFNPDGYTF.

The rearrangement links TRBV5-1 to TRBJ2-7; D perhaps matches TRBD1 (6 bases). V was clipped by 0 bases and J by 6 bases, with 22 bases between them. The CDR3 is made up of 17 amino acids. The germline gives CDR1 SGHRS, CDR2 YFSETQ. CDR3 amino acids: CASSLEKTIYRVSEQYF. Written as DNA, the CDR3 is TGCGCCAGCAGCTTGGAGAAGACCATTTACAGGGTTAGCGAGCAGTACTTC. Variable domain in full (rest from reference TRBV5-1 and TRBJ2-7): KAGVTQTPRYLIKTRGQQVTLSCSPISGHRSVSWYQQTPGQGLQFLFEYFSETQRNKGNFPGRFSGRQFSNSRSEMNVSTLELGDSALYLCASSLEKTIYRVSEQYFGPGTRLTVT.

This clone was recorded a few times. This chain joins TRBV1 and TRBJ1-1. TRBV1 is flagged as a pseudogene. This CDR3 has 15 residues. The CDR3 reads CTSRQQGPTGTEAFF. The CDR3 DNA reads TGCACCAGCAGACAACAGGGACCGACGGGGACTGAAGCTTTCTTT.

This clone occurred once. V usage is TRBV6-1 and J usage is TRBJ1-5, with 9 bases lining up with TRBD1. CDR3 size: 17 residues. The germline V gene encodes CDR1 MNHNS and CDR2 SASEGT. The J segment lost 7 bases and the V segment lost 1 base, leaving 11 bases of the junction unmatched. CDR3 in DNA: TGTGCCAGCAGTGAAGAGGACCGGACAGGGGCATTCCAGCCCCAGCATTTT. This sequence encodes CASSEEDRTGAFQPQHF.